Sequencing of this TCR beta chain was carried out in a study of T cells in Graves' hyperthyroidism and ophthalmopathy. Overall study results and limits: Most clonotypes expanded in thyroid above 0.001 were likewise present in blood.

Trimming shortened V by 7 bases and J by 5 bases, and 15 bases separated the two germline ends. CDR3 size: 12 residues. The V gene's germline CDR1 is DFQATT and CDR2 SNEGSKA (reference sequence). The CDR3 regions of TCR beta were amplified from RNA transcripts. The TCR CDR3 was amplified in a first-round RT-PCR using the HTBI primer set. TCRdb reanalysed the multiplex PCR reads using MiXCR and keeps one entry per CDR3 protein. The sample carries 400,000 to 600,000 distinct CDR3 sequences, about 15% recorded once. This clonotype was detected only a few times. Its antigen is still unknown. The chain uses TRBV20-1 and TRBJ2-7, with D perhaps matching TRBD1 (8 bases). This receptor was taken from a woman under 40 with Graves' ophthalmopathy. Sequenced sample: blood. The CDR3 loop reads CSGRTGRDEQYF. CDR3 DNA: TGCAGTGGAAGGACAGGGAGGGACGAGCAGTACTTC.